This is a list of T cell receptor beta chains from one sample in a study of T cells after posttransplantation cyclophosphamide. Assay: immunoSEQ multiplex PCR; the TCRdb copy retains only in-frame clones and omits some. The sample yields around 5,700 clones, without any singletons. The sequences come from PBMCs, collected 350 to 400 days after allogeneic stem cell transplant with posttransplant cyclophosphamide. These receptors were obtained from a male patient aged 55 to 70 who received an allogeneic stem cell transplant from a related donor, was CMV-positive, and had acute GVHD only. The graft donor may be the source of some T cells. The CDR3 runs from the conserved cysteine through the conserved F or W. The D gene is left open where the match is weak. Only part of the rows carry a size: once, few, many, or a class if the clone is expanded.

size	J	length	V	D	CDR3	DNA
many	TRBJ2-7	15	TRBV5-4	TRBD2	CASSFGSAGGYEQYF	TGTGCCAGCAGCTTCGGTTCCGCGGGGGGCTACGAGCAGTACTTC
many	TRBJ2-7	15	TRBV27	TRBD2	CASSLSGTSGTEQYF	TGTGCCAGCAGTTTATCGGGGACTAGCGGGACAGAGCAGTACTTC
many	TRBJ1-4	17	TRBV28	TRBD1	CASSFRSRTGAGEKLFF	TGTGCCAGCAGTTTCCGTTCCCGGACAGGGGCCGGTGAAAAACTGTTTTTT
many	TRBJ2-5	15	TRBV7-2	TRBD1	CASSLAGQRQETQYF	TGTGCCAGCAGCTTAGCGGGACAGCGACAAGAGACCCAGTACTTC
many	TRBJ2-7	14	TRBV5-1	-	CASSLGSGSVEQYF	TGCGCCAGCAGCTTGGGGTCCGGGTCCGTAGAGCAGTACTTC
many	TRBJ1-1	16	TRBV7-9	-	CASSLAGRGSEGEAFF	TGTGCCAGCAGCTTAGCAGGGCGGGGCAGCGAAGGTGAAGCTTTCTTT
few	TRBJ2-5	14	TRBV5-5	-	CASSRDTNQETQYF	TGTGCCAGCAGCAGGGACACCAACCAAGAGACCCAGTACTTC
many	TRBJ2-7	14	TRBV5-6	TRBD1	CASSRGTGAYEQYF	TGTGCCAGCAGCCGGGGGACAGGAGCCTACGAGCAGTACTTC
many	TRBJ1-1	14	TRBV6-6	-	CASSYGGEDTEAFF	TGTGCCAGCAGTTACGGGGGGGAAGACACTGAAGCTTTCTTT
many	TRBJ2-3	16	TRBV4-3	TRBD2	CASSQLAGGDTDTQYF	TGCGCCAGCAGCCAACTAGCGGGGGGCGACACAGATACGCAGTATTTT
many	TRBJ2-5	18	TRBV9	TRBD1	CASSVGRGQEKYQETQYF	TGTGCCAGCAGCGTAGGTCGAGGACAGGAGAAGTACCAAGAGACCCAGTACTTC
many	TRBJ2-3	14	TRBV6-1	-	CASSEEDYTDTQYF	TGTGCCAGCAGTGAAGAGGACTACACAGATACGCAGTATTTT
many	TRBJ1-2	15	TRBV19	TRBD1	CASSDRGPYPSGYTF	TGTGCCAGTAGTGACAGGGGGCCTTATCCCAGTGGCTACACCTTC
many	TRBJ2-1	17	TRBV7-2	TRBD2	CASSPTEAGGPYNEQFF	TGTGCCAGCAGCCCTACGGAGGCGGGGGGGCCCTACAATGAGCAGTTCTTC
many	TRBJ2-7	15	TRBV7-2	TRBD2	CASSLSGGLAYEQYF	TGTGCCAGCAGCTTAAGCGGGGGGCTTGCCTACGAGCAGTACTTC
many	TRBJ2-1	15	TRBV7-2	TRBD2	CASSLGAGSYNEQFF	TGTGCCAGCAGCTTAGGAGCGGGGTCCTACAATGAGCAGTTCTTC
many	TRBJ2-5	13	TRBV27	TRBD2	CASRLSGSETQYF	TGTGCCAGCAGACTTAGCGGGAGTGAGACCCAGTACTTC
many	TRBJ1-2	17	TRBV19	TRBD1	CASSIPTLTGGGYGYTF	TGTGCCAGTAGTATACCCACCCTTACAGGGGGCGGGTATGGCTACACCTTC
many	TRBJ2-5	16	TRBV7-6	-	CASSLAGAPPQETQYF	TGTGCCAGCAGCTTAGCTGGGGCCCCTCCCCAAGAGACCCAGTACTTC
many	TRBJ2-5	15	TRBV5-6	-	CASSFQAPGQETQYF	TGTGCCAGCAGCTTTCAAGCCCCAGGGCAAGAGACCCAGTACTTC
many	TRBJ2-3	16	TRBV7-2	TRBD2	CASSLTLGGSTDTQYF	TGTGCCAGCAGCTTAACCCTCGGGGGGTCCACAGATACGCAGTATTTT
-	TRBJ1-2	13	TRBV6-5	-	CASSEQGVYGYTF	TGTGCCAGCAGTGAACAAGGAGTCTATGGCTACACCTTC
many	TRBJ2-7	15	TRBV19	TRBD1	CASSIVGTGSHEQYF	TGTGCCAGTAGTATAGTCGGGACAGGGAGCCACGAGCAGTACTTC
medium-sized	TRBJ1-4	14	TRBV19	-	CASSRAGTNEKLFF	TGTGCCAGTAGTAGGGCGGGAACTAATGAAAAACTGTTTTTT
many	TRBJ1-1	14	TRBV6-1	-	CASSGLRGNTEAFF	TGTGCCAGCAGTGGGCTAAGAGGGAACACTGAAGCTTTCTTT
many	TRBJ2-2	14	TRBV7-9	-	CAIRSEGSTGELFF	TGTGCCATCCGGTCCGAGGGTTCCACCGGGGAGCTGTTTTTT
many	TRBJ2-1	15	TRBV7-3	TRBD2	CASSLTPGGANEQFF	TGTGCCAGCAGCTTAACCCCCGGGGGGGCCAATGAGCAGTTCTTC
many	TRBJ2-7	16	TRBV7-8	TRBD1	CASSLLRQGNLDEQYF	TGTGCCAGCAGCTTGCTAAGACAGGGGAATTTGGACGAGCAGTACTTC
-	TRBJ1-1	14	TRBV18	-	CASSPGRLNTEAFF	TGTGCCAGCTCACCGGGGAGACTGAACACTGAAGCTTTCTTT
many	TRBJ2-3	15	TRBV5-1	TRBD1	CASSLGDREADTQYF	TGCGCCAGCAGCCTGGGGGACAGGGAGGCAGATACGCAGTATTTT
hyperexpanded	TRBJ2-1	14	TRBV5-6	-	CASSLARHYNEQFF	TGTGCCAGCAGCTTGGCTAGGCATTACAATGAGCAGTTCTTC
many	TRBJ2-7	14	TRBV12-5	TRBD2	CASGLASRGGEQYF	TGTGCTAGTGGTTTGGCCTCCCGCGGGGGCGAGCAGTACTTC
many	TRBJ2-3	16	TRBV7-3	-	CASSKQGMGSTDTQYF	TGTGCCAGCAGCAAACAGGGAATGGGAAGCACAGATACGCAGTATTTT
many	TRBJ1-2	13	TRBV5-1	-	CASSSNGDYGYTF	TGCGCCAGCAGTAGCAACGGAGACTATGGCTACACCTTC
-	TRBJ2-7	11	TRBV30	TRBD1	CAWDREYEQYF	TGTGCCTGGGACAGGGAGTACGAGCAGTACTTC
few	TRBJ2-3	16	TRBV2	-	CASSQDAGTSTDTQYF	TGTGCCAGTTCACAGGATGCCGGGACTAGCACAGATACGCAGTATTTT
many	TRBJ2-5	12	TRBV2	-	CASTPVAETQYF	TGTGCCAGCACTCCAGTCGCCGAGACCCAGTACTTC
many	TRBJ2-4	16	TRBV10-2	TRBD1	CASSDPGQGGKNIQYF	TGCGCCAGCAGTGACCCGGGACAGGGGGGTAAAAACATTCAGTACTTC
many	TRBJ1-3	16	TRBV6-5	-	CASSYSGRHSGNTIYF	TGTGCCAGCAGTTACTCGGGGCGACACTCTGGAAACACCATATATTTT
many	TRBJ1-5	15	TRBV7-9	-	CASSLSGPRYGAQHF	TGTGCCAGCAGCTTATCTGGGCCGCGCTACGGGGCCCAGCATTTT
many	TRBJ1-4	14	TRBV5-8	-	CASSFGLGGEKLFF	TGTGCCAGCAGCTTCGGACTGGGAGGGGAAAAACTGTTTTTT
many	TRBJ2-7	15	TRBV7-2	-	CASSGDRGTPYEQYF	TGTGCCAGCAGCGGCGACCGCGGGACCCCCTACGAGCAGTACTTC
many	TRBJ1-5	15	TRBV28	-	CASGPTGFDWSPQHF	TGTGCCAGCGGACCTACAGGGTTCGACTGGTCGCCCCAGCATTTT
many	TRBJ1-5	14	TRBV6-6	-	CASSVGGAWQPQHF	TGTGCCAGCAGTGTGGGGGGGGCTTGGCAGCCCCAGCATTTT
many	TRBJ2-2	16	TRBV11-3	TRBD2	CASSFSSGRMNGELFF	TGTGCCAGCAGCTTTTCGAGCGGGAGGATGAACGGGGAGCTGTTTTTT
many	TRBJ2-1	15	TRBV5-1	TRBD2	CASSVLAGGENEQFF	TGCGCCAGCAGCGTCCTAGCGGGGGGGGAGAATGAGCAGTTCTTC
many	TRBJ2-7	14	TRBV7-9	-	CASSLGRSSYEQYF	TGTGCCAGCAGCTTAGGTCGCAGCTCCTACGAGCAGTACTTC
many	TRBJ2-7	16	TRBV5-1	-	CASSLSGGVRSYEQYF	TGCGCCAGCAGCTTGAGTGGCGGGGTTAGGTCCTACGAGCAGTACTTC
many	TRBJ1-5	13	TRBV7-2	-	CASSQMSNQPQHF	TGTGCCAGCAGCCAGATGAGCAATCAGCCCCAGCATTTT
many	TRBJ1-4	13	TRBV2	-	CASSEARGAERYF	TGTGCCAGCAGTGAAGCGCGGGGAGCGGAGAGATATTTT
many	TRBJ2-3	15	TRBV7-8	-	CASSAGTIRTDTQYF	TGTGCCAGCAGCGCCGGGACAATTAGAACAGATACGCAGTATTTT
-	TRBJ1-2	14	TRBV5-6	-	CASSGGVYNYGYTF	TGTGCCAGCAGCGGCGGGGTTTATAACTATGGCTACACCTTC